This TCR beta chain stems from a study of shared clonotypes between healthy human individuals. With V trimmed by 2 bases and J by 1 base, 5 bases remained unmatched. The germline V gene has CDR1 MNHNY and CDR2 SVGAGI (reference sequence). This CDR3 comprises 16 residues. Using immunoSEQ multiplex PCR, the repertoire was profiled, and TCRdb retains in-frame clones only, with some absent. Altogether around 2.5 million clones are present, approximately 93% being singletons, with the ten largest covering around 0.37%. The origin of this receptor is a man aged 18 to 29 in good health. Some clones in this sample may be carry-over from other donors' samples. Sample: naive CD4+ T cells from PBMCs. Noted subset: CD45RA+ positively selected. This sequence joins TRBV6-6 and TRBJ1-1; 9 bases are a match to TRBD1. In DNA, the CDR3 is TGTGCCAGCAGTTACCTCTGGACAGGGGAGAACACTGAAGCTTTCTTT. This translates into CASSYLWTGENTEAFF.